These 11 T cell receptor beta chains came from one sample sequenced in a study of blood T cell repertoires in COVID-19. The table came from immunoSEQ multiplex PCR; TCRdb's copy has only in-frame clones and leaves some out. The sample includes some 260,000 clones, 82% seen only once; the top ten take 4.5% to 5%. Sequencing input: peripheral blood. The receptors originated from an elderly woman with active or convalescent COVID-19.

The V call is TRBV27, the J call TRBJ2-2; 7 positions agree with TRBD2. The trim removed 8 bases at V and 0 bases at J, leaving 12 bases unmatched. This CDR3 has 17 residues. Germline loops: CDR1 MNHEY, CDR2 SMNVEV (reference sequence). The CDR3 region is CASRPWEGKTNTGELFF. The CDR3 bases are TGTGCCAGCCGCCCCTGGGAGGGGAAGACGAACACCGGGGAGCTGTTTTTT.

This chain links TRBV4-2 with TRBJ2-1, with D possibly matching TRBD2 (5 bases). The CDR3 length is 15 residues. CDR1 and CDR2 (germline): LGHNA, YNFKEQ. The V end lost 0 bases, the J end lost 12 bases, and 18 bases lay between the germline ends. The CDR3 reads CASSQDQGLSLVQFF. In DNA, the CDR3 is TGTGCCAGCAGCCAAGACCAAGGACTTTCCCTAGTGCAGTTCTTC.

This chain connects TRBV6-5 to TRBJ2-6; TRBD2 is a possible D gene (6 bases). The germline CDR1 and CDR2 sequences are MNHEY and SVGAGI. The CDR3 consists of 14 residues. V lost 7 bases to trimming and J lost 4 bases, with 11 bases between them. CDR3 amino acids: CASKRVSGANVLTF. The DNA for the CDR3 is TGTGCCAGCAAGCGGGTTTCCGGGGCCAACGTCCTGACTTTC.

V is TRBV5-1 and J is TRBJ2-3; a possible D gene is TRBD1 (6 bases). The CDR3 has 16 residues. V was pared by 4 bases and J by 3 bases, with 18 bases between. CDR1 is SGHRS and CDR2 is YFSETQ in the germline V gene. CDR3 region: CASSETGFLVTDTQYF. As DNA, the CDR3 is TGCGCCAGCAGCGAAACAGGGTTTTTGGTTACAGATACGCAGTATTTT.

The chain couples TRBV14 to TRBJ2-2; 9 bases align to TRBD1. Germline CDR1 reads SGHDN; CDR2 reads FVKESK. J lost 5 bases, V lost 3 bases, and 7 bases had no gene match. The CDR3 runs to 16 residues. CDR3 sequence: CASSQDRGRGTGELFF. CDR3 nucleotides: TGTGCCAGCAGCCAGGACAGGGGTCGCGGGACCGGGGAGCTGTTTTTT.

CDR3 bases: TGCAGTGCTAGCAGAACAGCTCCCCCTTTCTTT. Residues: CSASRTAPPFF. This chain links TRBV20-1 with TRBJ1-1; D gene uncertain. The CDR3 totals 11 residues. The V end was cut by 3 bases, the J end by 12 bases, with 14 bases between. Looked up from germline, CDR1 is DFQATT and CDR2 is SNEGSKA (reference sequence).

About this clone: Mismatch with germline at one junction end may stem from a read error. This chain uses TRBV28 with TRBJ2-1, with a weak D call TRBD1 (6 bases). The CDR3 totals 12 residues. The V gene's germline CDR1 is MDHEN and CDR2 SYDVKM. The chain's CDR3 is CASSQIQGRSVF. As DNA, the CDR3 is TGTGCCAGCAGTCAGATCCAGGGGCGCTCGGTCTTC.

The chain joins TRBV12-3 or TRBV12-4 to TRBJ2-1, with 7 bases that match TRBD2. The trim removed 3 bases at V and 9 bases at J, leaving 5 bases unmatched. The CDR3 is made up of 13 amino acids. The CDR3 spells CASSFGGRFEQFF. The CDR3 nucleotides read TGTGCCAGCAGTTTCGGGGGGAGGTTTGAGCAGTTCTTC.

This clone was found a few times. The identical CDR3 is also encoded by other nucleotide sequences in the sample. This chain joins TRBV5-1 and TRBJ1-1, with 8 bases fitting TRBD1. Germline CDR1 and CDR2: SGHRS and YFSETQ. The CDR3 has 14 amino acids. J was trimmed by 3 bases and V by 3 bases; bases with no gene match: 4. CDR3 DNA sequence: TGCGCCAGCAGCTCAGGACAGGGTGACACTGAAGCTTTCTTT. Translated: CASSSGQGDTEAFF.

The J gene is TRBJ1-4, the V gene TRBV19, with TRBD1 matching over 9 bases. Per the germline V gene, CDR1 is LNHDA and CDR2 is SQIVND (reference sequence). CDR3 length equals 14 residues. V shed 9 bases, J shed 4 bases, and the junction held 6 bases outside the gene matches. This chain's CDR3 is CASNDRGSNEKLFF. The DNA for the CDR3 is TGTGCCAGCAATGACAGGGGGAGTAATGAAAAACTGTTTTTT.

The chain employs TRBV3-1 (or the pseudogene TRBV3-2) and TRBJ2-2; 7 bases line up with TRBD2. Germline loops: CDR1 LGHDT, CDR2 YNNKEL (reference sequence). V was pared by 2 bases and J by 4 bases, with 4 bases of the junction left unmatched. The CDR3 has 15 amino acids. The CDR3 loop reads CASSQTWGGTGELFF. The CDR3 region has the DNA TGTGCCAGCAGCCAAACGTGGGGGGGCACCGGGGAGCTGTTTTTT.